This section outlines one T cell receptor (beta chain) sequence together with its context. The authors' processing: Estimation of nucleated cell counts relied on the amplification of reference gene primers. Sequencing was performed with immunoSEQ multiplex PCR; in TCRdb, only in-frame clones are kept and a portion is missing. For V, J and clone size, that table is used; D and trimming come from the DNA. The top ten clones hold around 5% of a sample with hundreds of thousands of clones, around 82% of them seen once. This specimen belongs to a study of blood T cell repertoires in COVID-19. On the study more broadly: Some COVID-19 samples were acute and others convalescent; all came from the United States, Italy and Spain. T cells, B-cell-depleted T cells, or PBMCs provided the cDNA or gDNA that served as material.

Trimming removed 6 bases at V and 6 bases at J, with 14 bases between. Germline values: CDR1 SQVTM, CDR2 ANQGSEA. The CDR3 extends over 12 amino acids. The chain combines TRBV29-1 with TRBJ1-1, with D possibly matching TRBD1 (5 bases). This TCR was recovered from a woman aged 70-85 years with acute or convalescent COVID-19. Input material: peripheral blood. Here the CDR3 DNA reads TGCAGCGTCAGGGAGGTAGTCGCTGAAGCTTTCTTT. Its translation: CSVREVVAEAFF.